This TCR beta chain is from a study of blood T cells in healthy people across ages. About the research overall: Template-switching capture recovered about one barcoded beta molecule per two T cells.

This clonotype has just a few counts. CDR3 size: 17 residues. Trimming removed 6 bases from V and 2 bases from J; junction bases left unmatched: 12. Every sample gave at least 5 micrograms of total RNA when it was extracted. PCR was performed a second time for 7 to 11 cycles using a sample-barcoded 5' primer and a J-beta primer mix. TCRdb recomputed calls from the 5' RACE reads with MiXCR, one row per CDR3 protein. The sample includes approximately 800,000 distinct CDR3 sequences, 35% to 60% of them seen just once. The receptor comes from a man at least 80 years old in good health. V is TRBV12-3 or TRBV12-4 and J is TRBJ2-2; 7 nucleotides line up with TRBD2. The source material was blood. CDR3 DNA: TGTGCCAGCAGCCCGAGGTTGGGCGGGAGTAACACCGGGGAGCTGTTTTTT. This sequence encodes CASSPRLGGSNTGELFF.